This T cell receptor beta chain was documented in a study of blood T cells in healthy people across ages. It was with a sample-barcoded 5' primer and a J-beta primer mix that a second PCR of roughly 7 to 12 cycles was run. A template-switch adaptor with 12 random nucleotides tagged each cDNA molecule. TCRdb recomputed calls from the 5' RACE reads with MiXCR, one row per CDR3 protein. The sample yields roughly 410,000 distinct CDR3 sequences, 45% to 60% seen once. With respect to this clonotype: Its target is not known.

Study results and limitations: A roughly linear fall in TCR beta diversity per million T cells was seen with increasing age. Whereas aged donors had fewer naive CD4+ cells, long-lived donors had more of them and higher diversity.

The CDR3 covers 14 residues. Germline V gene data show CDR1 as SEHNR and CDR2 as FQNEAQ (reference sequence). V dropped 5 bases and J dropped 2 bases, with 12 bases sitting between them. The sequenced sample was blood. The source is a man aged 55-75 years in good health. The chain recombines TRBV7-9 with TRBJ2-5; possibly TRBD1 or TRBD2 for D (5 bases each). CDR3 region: CASSRGDAQETQYF. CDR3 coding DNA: TGTGCCAGCAGCCGAGGGGACGCACAAGAGACCCAGTACTTC.